The clone carrying this T cell receptor beta chain was counted only a few times. As yet, its antigen is unknown. Time point given: cycle 4 day 1 (C4D1), after six to seven weeks of nivolumab. All patients relapsed after autologous stem cell transplantation, and brentuximab vedotin exposure varied. The sample belongs to a study of PD-1 blockade in classical Hodgkin lymphoma. General study findings and limits: CD4+ TCR diversity, unlike CD8+, rose significantly by C4D1. TCR diversity at baseline was reported to be reduced in newly diagnosed patients relative to healthy donors.

The CDR3 has 15 residues. J lost 3 bases, V lost 0 bases, and 5 bases had no gene match. CDR1 SNHLY and CDR2 FYNNEI come from the germline V gene. Repertoires were generated with immunoSEQ multiplex PCR, while TCRdb's copy carries only in-frame clones and drops some. The table lists roughly 60,000 clones, more than 90% of them singletons. The origin of this receptor is a human donor with classical Hodgkin lymphoma. Sequencing was performed on peripheral blood mononuclear cells (PBMCs), taken before the fourth cycle of nivolumab. The chain has TRBV2 and TRBJ2-7; TRBD2 matches 7 bases. CDR3 DNA sequence: TGTGCCAGCAGTGAAGCGCGGGAGATCCGCTACGAGCAGTACTTC. It encodes CASSEAREIRYEQYF.